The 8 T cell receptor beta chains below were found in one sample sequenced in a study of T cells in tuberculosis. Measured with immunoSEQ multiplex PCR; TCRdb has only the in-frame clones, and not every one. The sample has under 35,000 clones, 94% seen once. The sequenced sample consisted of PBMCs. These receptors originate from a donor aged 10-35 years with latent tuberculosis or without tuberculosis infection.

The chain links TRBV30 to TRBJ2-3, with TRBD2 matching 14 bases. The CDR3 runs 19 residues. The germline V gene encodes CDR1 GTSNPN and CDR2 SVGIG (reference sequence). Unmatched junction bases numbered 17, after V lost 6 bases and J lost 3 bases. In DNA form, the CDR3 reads TGTGCCTGTTCCACCGGGACTAGCGGGAGCTCCTTCAGGACAGATACGCAGTATTTT. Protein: CACSTGTSGSSFRTDTQYF. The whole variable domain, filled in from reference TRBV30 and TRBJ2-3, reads SQTIHQWPATLVQPVGSPLSLECTVEGTSNPNLYWYRQAAGRGLQLLFYSVGIGQISSEVPQNLSASRPQDRQFILSSKKLLLSDSGFYLCACSTGTSGSSFRTDTQYFGPGTRLTVL.

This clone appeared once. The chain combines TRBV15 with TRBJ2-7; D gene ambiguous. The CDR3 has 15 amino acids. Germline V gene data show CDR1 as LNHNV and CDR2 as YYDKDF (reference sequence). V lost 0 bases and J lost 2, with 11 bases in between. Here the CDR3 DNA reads TGTGCCACCAGCAGAGATCTAACTGTAGCCTACGAGCAGTACTTC. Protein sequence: CATSRDLTVAYEQYF.

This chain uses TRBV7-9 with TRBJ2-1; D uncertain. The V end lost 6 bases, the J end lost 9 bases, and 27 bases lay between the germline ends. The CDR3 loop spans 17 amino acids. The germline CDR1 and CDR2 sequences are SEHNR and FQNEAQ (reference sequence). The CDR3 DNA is TGTGCCAGCAGTCCTTTTGGGTCCACCGATGGGCGAATTGAGCAGTTCTTC. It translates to CASSPFGSTDGRIEQFF.

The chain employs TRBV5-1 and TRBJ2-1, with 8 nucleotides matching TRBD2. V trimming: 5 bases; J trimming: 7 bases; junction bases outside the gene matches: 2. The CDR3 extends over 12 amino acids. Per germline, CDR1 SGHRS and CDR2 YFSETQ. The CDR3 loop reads CASSREGNEQFF. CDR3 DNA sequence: TGCGCCAGCAGTCGGGAGGGGAATGAGCAGTTCTTC.

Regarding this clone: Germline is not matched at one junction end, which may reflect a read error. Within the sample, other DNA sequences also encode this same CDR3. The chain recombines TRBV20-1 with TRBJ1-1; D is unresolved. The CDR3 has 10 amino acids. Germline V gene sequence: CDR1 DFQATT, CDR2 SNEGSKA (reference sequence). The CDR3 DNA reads TGCAGTGCTGGCGACACTGAAGCTTTTTTT. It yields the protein CSAGDTEAFF.

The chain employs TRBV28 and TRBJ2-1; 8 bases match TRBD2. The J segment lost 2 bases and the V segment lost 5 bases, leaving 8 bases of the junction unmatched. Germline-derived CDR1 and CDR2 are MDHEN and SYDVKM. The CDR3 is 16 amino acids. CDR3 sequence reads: CASSPSAGAPYNEQFF. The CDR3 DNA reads TGTGCCAGCAGTCCCTCAGCGGGAGCCCCCTACAATGAGCAGTTCTTC.

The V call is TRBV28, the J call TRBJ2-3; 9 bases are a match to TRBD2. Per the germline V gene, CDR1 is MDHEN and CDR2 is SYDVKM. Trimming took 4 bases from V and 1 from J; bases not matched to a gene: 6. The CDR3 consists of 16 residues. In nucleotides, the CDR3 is TGTGCCAGCAGTTCTCCTAGCGGGAAAGGCACAGATACGCAGTATTTT. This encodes CASSSPSGKGTDTQYF.

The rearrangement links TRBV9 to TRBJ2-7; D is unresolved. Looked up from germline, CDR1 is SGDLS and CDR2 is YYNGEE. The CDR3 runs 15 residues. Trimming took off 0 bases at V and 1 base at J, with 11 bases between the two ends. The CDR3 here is CASSVGSSVSYEQYF. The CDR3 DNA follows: TGTGCCAGCAGCGTAGGCTCTAGTGTATCCTACGAGCAGTACTTC.